This T cell receptor (beta chain) came from a study of regulatory T cells in long-lasting Graves disease. Study-level points and caveats: TRBV28 was favored in persistent disease, as were TRBJ1-2 and TRBJ2-5. Exclusively peripheral blood, rather than thyroid tissue, was studied.

Library construction for TCR beta used iRepertoire HTBI primers and Arm-PCR of CDR3 regions. TCRdb ran MiXCR on the multiplex PCR reads and lists one entry per CDR3 protein. Of under 500,000 distinct CDR3 sequences in the sample, less than 25% were seen once. Time point indicated: persistent/refractory GD, antithyroid drugs over 5 years with positive TRAb. The TCR library was prepared using RNA isolated from PBMCs. V lost 0 bases and J lost 1; bases outside the gene matches: 5. The CDR3 covers 15 residues. Germline CDR1 is DFQATT and CDR2 is SNEGSKA (reference sequence). There are many counts of this clonotype. Its antigen is currently unknown.

The chain is built from TRBV20-1 and TRBJ2-5; TRBD1 matches at 7 bases. Here the sequenced sample was peripheral blood mononuclear cells (PBMCs), taken when the disease was refractory, from a patient treated with antithyroid drugs. This TCR was sampled from a female donor with Graves disease. CDR3 sequence: CSARDPGTAQETQYF. DNA of the CDR3: TGCAGTGCTAGAGACCCCGGGACAGCCCAAGAGACCCAGTACTTC.